This T cell receptor beta chain was recorded in a study of CD8+ T cells in alopecia areata. Germline V gives CDR1 GTSNPN, CDR2 SVGIG (reference sequence). This CDR3 is built from 16 residues. V lost 1 base, J lost 2 bases, and 3 bases stayed unmatched. Alopecia areata patients provided lesional scalp punch biopsies and peripheral blood. It was cDNA, reverse transcribed from extracted RNA, that served as the sequencing template. TCRdb keeps only in-frame clones here, not all; method: immunoSEQ multiplex PCR. The data show some 82,000 clones, with roughly 47% seen just once and around 5% held by the top ten.

Specimen: NKG2D-high CD8+ T cells sorted from blood. The source is a human donor with alopecia areata. The J gene is TRBJ2-5, the V gene TRBV30; 14 positions match TRBD2. The CDR3 region is CAWSETSGREQETQYF. DNA for the CDR3: TGTGCCTGGAGTGAGACTAGCGGGAGGGAACAAGAGACCCAGTACTTC.